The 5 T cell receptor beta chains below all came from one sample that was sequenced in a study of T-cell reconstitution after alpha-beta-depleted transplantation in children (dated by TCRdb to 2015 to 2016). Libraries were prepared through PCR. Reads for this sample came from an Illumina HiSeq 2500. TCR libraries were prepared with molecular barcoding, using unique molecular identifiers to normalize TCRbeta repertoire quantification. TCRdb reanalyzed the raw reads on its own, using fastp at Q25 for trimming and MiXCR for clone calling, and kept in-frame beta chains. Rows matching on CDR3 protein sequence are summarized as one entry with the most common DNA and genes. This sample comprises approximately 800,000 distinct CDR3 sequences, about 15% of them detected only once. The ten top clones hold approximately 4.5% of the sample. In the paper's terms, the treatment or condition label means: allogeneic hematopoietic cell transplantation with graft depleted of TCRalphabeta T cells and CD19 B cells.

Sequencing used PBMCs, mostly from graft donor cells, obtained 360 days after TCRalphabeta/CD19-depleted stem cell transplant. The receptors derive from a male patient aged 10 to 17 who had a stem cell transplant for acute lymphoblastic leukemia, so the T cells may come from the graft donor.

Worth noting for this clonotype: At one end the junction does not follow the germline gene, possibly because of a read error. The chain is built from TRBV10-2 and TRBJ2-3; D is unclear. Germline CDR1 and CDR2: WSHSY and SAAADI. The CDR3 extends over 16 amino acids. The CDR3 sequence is CASSESRGRLDYTQFF. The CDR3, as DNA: TGCGCCAGCAGTGAGTCGAGAGGACGCTTAGATTATACGCAGTTTTTT.

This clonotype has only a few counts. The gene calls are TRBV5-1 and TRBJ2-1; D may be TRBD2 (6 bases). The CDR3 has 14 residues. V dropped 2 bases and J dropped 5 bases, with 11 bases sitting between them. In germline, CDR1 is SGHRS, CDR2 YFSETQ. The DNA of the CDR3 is TGCGCCAGCAGCTTACTAGCAATAAACAATGAGCAGTTCTTC. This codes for CASSLLAINNEQFF.

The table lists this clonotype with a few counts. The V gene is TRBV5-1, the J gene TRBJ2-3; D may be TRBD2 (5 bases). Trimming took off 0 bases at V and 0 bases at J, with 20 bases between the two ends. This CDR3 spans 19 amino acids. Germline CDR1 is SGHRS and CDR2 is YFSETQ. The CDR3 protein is CASSLASGSSRTSTDTQYF. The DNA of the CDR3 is TGCGCCAGCAGCTTGGCTTCGGGTTCCTCCAGGACTAGCACAGATACGCAGTATTTT. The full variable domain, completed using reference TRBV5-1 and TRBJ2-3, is KAGVTQTPRYLIKTRGQQVTLSCSPISGHRSVSWYQQTPGQGLQFLFEYFSETQRNKGNFPGRFSGRQFSNSRSEMNVSTLELGDSALYLCASSLASGSSRTSTDTQYFGPGTRLTVL.

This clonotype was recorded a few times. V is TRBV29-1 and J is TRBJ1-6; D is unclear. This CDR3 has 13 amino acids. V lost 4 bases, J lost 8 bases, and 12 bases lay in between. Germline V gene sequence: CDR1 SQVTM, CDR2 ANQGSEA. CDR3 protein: CSVGPDHYSPLHF. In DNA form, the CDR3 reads TGCAGCGTTGGGCCGGACCACTATTCACCCCTCCACTTT.

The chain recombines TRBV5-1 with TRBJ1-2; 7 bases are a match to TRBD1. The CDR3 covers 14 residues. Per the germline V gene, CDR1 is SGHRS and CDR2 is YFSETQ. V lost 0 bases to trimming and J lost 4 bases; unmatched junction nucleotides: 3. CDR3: CASSLEGGGYGYTF. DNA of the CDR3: TGCGCCAGCAGCTTGGAAGGGGGCGGCTATGGCTACACCTTC. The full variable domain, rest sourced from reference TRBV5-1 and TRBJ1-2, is KAGVTQTPRYLIKTRGQQVTLSCSPISGHRSVSWYQQTPGQGLQFLFEYFSETQRNKGNFPGRFSGRQFSNSRSEMNVSTLELGDSALYLCASSLEGGGYGYTFGSGTRLTVV.